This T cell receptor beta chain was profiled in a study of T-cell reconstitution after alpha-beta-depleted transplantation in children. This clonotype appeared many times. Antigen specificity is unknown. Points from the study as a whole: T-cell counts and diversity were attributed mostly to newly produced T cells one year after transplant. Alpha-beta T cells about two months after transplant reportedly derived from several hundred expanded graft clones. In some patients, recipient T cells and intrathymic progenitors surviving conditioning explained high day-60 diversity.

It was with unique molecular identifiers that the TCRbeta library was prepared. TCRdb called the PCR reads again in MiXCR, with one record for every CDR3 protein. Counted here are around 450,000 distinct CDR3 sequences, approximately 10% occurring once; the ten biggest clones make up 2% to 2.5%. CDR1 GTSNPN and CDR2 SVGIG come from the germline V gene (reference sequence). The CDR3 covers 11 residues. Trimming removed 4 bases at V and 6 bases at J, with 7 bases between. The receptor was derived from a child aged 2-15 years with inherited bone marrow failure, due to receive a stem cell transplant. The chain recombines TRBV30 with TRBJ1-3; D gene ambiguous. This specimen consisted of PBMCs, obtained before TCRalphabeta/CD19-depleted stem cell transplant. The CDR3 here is CAWTSANTIYF. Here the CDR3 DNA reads TGTGCCTGGACGTCCGCAAACACCATATATTTT.